This is a list of T cell receptor beta chains from one sample in a study of shared clonotypes between healthy human individuals. Assay: immunoSEQ multiplex PCR; the TCRdb copy retains only in-frame clones and omits some. The sample includes nearly 600,000 clones, just under 97% of them seen just once. Sequenced material: naive CD8+ T cells sorted from blood. All receptors come from a woman aged 25-40 years in good health. Each CDR3 is given with its conserved first and last residue. The D gene is left open where the match is weak. Where a row states a size, it is once, few, many or the class of an expanded clone; other rows omit it.

j_gene | abundance | v_gene | d_gene | CDR3nt | CDR3aa
TRBJ2-1 | . | TRBV28 | TRBD2 | TGTGCCAGCAGCTCCGGACTAGCGGGAGGAGTGGCGTCCTACAATGAGCAGTTCTTC | CASSSGLAGGVASYNEQFF
TRBJ1-1 | . | TRBV29-1 | TRBD1 | TGCAGCGTTGAGTTGGGACAGTGGGGGTATGCTTTCTTT | CSVELGQWGYAFF
TRBJ1-2 | . | TRBV13 | . | TGTGCCAGCAGCTTAGCACAGCTCGAGGGCTACACCTTC | CASSLAQLEGYTF
TRBJ2-3 | . | TRBV28 | TRBD2 | TGTGCCAGCAGTTGGGAACTAGCGCCTACGCAGTATTTT | CASSWELAPTQYF
TRBJ2-5 | . | TRBV7-8 | TRBD2 | TGTGCCAGCAGCTTAGCTTTGGCGGGAGTACAAGAGACCCAGTACTTC | CASSLALAGVQETQYF
TRBJ1-1 | . | TRBV27 | TRBD1 | TGTGCCAGCAGACCCGGGACAGGGGGCGGAACTGAAGCTTTCTTT | CASRPGTGGGTEAFF
TRBJ2-7 | . | TRBV2 | . | TGTGCCAGCAGCGGAACCAAACAGGGCTCCTACGAGCAGTACTTC | CASSGTKQGSYEQYF
TRBJ2-2 | once | TRBV5-1 | TRBD1 | TGCGCCAGCAGCCCCGACAGGGTTTTCACCGGGGAGCTGTTTTTT | CASSPDRVFTGELFF
TRBJ2-5 | . | TRBV10-1 | TRBD1 | TGCGCCAGCAGTGCAGGGACAGGGGAGACCCAGTACTTC | CASSAGTGETQYF
TRBJ2-5 | . | TRBV15 | . | TGTGCCACCAGCAGAGAAAGACTCTCCCGGGGGACCCAGTACTTC | CATSRERLSRGTQYF
TRBJ2-7 | . | TRBV28 | . | TGTGCCAGCAGTATACGAGCGTTATCCTACGAGCAGTACTTC | CASSIRALSYEQYF
TRBJ2-2 | . | TRBV27 | . | TGTGCCAGCAGTACCATATACACCGGGGAGCTGTTTTTT | CASSTIYTGELFF
TRBJ2-1 | . | TRBV27 | TRBD2 | TGTGCCAGCAGTCCCGGGACTAGCGGCCATAATGAGCAGTTCTTC | CASSPGTSGHNEQFF
TRBJ2-4 | . | TRBV11-2 | . | TGTGCCAGCAGCTTAGGCGCCGCCCTTGGAGATACACAGTACTTC | CASSLGAALGDTQYF
TRBJ2-7 | . | TRBV6-5 | . | TGTGCCAGCAGTTACCGGGGGACCAACTACGAGCAGTACTTC | CASSYRGTNYEQYF
TRBJ2-7 | once | TRBV28 | TRBD2 | TGTGCCAGCAGTTTTTTGGCTAGCGGAGCCTACGAGCAGTACTTC | CASSFLASGAYEQYF
TRBJ2-7 | . | TRBV7-9 | . | TGTGCCAGCAGCCAAGACGGCGCGTCCTCTGCCGGGCAGTACTTC | CASSQDGASSAGQYF
TRBJ2-5 | . | TRBV5-6 | . | TGTGCCAGCAGCTTGATCACCGAATATGGAGAGACCCAGTACTTC | CASSLITEYGETQYF
TRBJ2-7 | once | TRBV5-4 | . | TGTGCCAGCAGCCCCCGTGACACTCTGGTGAGATCCTACGAGCAGTACTTC | CASSPRDTLVRSYEQYF
TRBJ1-2 | . | TRBV29-1 | . | TGCAGCGTTGAAGCGGGTTATAACTATGGCTACACCTTC | CSVEAGYNYGYTF
TRBJ2-7 | . | TRBV11-2 | TRBD1 | TGTGCCAGCAGCTGGGACAGGGCCCCATCCTACGAGCAGTACTTC | CASSWDRAPSYEQYF
TRBJ2-3 | . | TRBV7-2 | TRBD1 | TGTGCCAGCAGCTTAGCGCAGTACAGGGGGCCGGTACAAGATACGCAGTATTTT | CASSLAQYRGPVQDTQYF
TRBJ2-5 | once | TRBV7-9 | TRBD2 | TGTGCCAGCAGCTTAACTAGCGGGAGATTAGAGACCCAGTACTTC | CASSLTSGRLETQYF
TRBJ2-1 | . | TRBV29-1 | TRBD2 | TGCAGCACCACCGGGACTAGCGGGATCAGTGAGCAGTTCTTC | CSTTGTSGISEQFF
TRBJ2-7 | . | TRBV28 | TRBD1 | TGTGCCAGCAGTTTACCCTCAAGGACAGGGGGCTACGAGCAGTACTTC | CASSLPSRTGGYEQYF
TRBJ2-7 | . | TRBV7-9 | TRBD2 | TGTGCCAGCAGCTTAGAAGCGGGAGGCCCGTGGGAGCAGTACTTC | CASSLEAGGPWEQYF
TRBJ2-7 | . | TRBV13 | . | TGTGCCAGCAGCTACTCCCACGAGACAGACGAGCAGTACTTC | CASSYSHETDEQYF
TRBJ1-5 | . | TRBV4-1 | . | TGCGCCAGCAGCCAAGATCAGACTTATAGCAATCAGCCCCAGCATTTT | CASSQDQTYSNQPQHF
TRBJ2-7 | . | TRBV4-1 | . | TGCGCCAGCAGCCAAGATGGTTTTGGGACCACCTACTACGAGCAGTACTTC | CASSQDGFGTTYYEQYF
TRBJ2-5 | . | TRBV7-9 | TRBD1 | TGTGCCAGCAGCTTAGATCAGGGGGAGCAGTACTTC | CASSLDQGEQYF
TRBJ2-1 | . | TRBV7-8 | . | TGTGCCAGCAGCTCCAAAGGGCCGCAGGTGCTGAGGGATGAGCAGTTCTTC | CASSSKGPQVLRDEQFF
TRBJ1-1 | . | TRBV9 | TRBD1 | TGTGCCAGCAGCAGTAGTGGACAGGGGGTAGCTGAAGCTTTCTTT | CASSSSGQGVAEAFF
TRBJ2-3 | . | TRBV6-5 | . | TGTGCCAGCAGTTATGGGGGTACAGATACGCAGTATTTT | CASSYGGTDTQYF
TRBJ2-7 | . | TRBV7-9 | TRBD1 | TGTGCCAGCAGCTTAGGGGGACAGGGGTACGAGCAGTACTTC | CASSLGGQGYEQYF
TRBJ2-7 | once | TRBV10-3 | TRBD1 | TGTGCCATCAGTGAGGCACAGGGGGTGCTCGACGAGCAGTACTTC | CAISEAQGVLDEQYF
TRBJ2-3 | . | TRBV5-8 | TRBD2 | TGTGCCAGCAGGGATGGGACTAGCGGAAGCACAGATACGCAGTATTTT | CASRDGTSGSTDTQYF
TRBJ1-2 | . | TRBV4-1 | . | TGCGCCAGCAGCCAAGATTCCGAGGAGGGCTACACCTTC | CASSQDSEEGYTF
TRBJ1-1 | . | TRBV5-6 | TRBD1 | TGTGCCAGCAGCATTTCAGGGGGGAACACTGAAGCTTTCTTT | CASSISGGNTEAFF
TRBJ2-1 | . | TRBV27 | . | TGTGCCAGCAGGGGCAATGAGCAGTTCTTC | CASRGNEQFF
TRBJ1-1 | . | TRBV27 | . | TGTGCCAGCACCCCGGGACACCTGAACACTGAAGCTTTCTTT | CASTPGHLNTEAFF
TRBJ1-1 | . | TRBV4-2 | . | TGTGCCAGCAGCCAAGACGTGAACACTGAAGCTTTCTTT | CASSQDVNTEAFF